Presented here are 14 T cell receptor beta chains from one specimen sequenced in a study of T cells expressing NK-cell markers. For each CDR3 protein, TCRdb gives one entry from its re-call of the 5' RACE reads, without DNA. The sample spans about 450,000 distinct CDR3 sequences; the ten largest clones claim 7.3%. The specimen was blood T cells: a sorted CD56 or NKG2C T cell subset, CD4+ or CD8+ T cells, or bulk PBMC T cells (not recorded which). The source is a woman between 18 and 75 years old in good health.

This chain connects TRBV19 to TRBJ2-7; the D call from TCRdb, TRBD2, cannot be confirmed without DNA. Germline V CDR1 and CDR2: LNHDA, SQIVND (reference sequence). The CDR3 has 15 amino acids. CDR3 loop: CASSRNGRDVDEQYF.

The chain has TRBV29-1 and TRBJ2-3. Germline V gene data show CDR1 as SQVTM and CDR2 as ANQGSEA. This CDR3 is 13 amino acids long. This CDR3 reads CSVDGRTTDTQYF.

The chain links TRBV6-5 to TRBJ2-1; TCRdb calls TRBD1, which cannot be checked without DNA. This CDR3 region has 15 residues. The germline gives CDR1 MNHEY, CDR2 SVGAGI. The CDR3: CASSYLGQDPNEQFF.

This chain links TRBV5-1 with TRBJ2-3; TCRdb picks TRBD2, but there is no DNA to check that call. Per germline, CDR1 SGHRS and CDR2 YFSETQ. The CDR3 length is 17 residues. CDR3 protein: CASSLEASGSWADTQYF.

The chain employs TRBV20-1 and TRBJ2-7. CDR3 size: 15 residues. CDR1 is DFQATT, CDR2 SNEGSKA, per germline (reference sequence). CDR3 residues: CSARDRHRVPNEQYF.

This rearrangement joins TRBV7-2 to TRBJ2-2; the TCRdb call, TRBD1, lacks DNA for checking. Germline CDR1 reads SGHTA; CDR2 reads FQGNSA. The CDR3 length is 15 residues. CDR3 loop: CASSLRGGGTGELFF.

CDR3 sequence reads: CSVGAVDTQYF. The chain combines TRBV29-1 with TRBJ2-3; TCRdb designates TRBD2, a call that cannot be tested without DNA. Germline-derived CDR1 and CDR2 are SQVTM and ANQGSEA. This CDR3 contains 11 residues.

The chain combines TRBV5-4 with TRBJ2-5; the D gene TCRdb calls, TRBD1, cannot be checked with no DNA. This CDR3 is 16 amino acids long. Germline V CDR1 and CDR2: SGHNT, YYREEE (reference sequence). The CDR3 reads CASSSPGTGKRETQYF.

The rearrangement links TRBV7-9 to TRBJ1-1; lacking DNA, the TRBD1 call made by TCRdb goes unchecked. The germline V gene has CDR1 SEHNR and CDR2 FQNEAQ (reference sequence). The CDR3 contains 14 residues. The chain's CDR3 is CASRPRGGNTEAFF.

The CDR3: CASSLAETGLNQPQHF. The rearrangement uses TRBV7-2 and TRBJ1-5; TCRdb picks TRBD1, but there is no DNA to check that call. The CDR3 has 16 amino acids. The germline gives CDR1 SGHTA, CDR2 FQGNSA.

This chain uses TRBV2 with TRBJ1-2; TCRdb indicates TRBD1, and absent DNA this call remains unverified. Germline CDR1 reads SNHLY; CDR2 reads FYNNEI. The CDR3 has 13 amino acids. CDR3 loop: CASSDREKYGYTF.

The chain couples TRBV18 to TRBJ2-3; TCRdb's D call, TRBD2, is unchecked because there is no DNA. Germline-derived CDR1 and CDR2 are KGHSH and LQKENI. This CDR3 is built from 17 residues. This chain's CDR3 is CASSPLGLAGGKDTQYF.

This chain links TRBV2 with TRBJ1-5. This CDR3 has 15 residues. Germline V gene data show CDR1 as SNHLY and CDR2 as FYNNEI. CDR3 sequence: CASRGGQGLYQPQHF.

V and J are TRBV20-1 and TRBJ2-7. CDR3 length equals 13 residues. CDR1 DFQATT and CDR2 SNEGSKA come from the germline V gene (reference sequence). The CDR3 sequence: CSARVGSIYEQYF.